These T cell receptor beta chains were read from a single sample in a study of blood T cells in healthy people across ages. Via MiXCR, TCRdb re-called the 5' RACE reads, giving one row per CDR3 protein. The table has about 1.1 million distinct CDR3 sequences, around two fifths seen once. Sequenced sample: blood. All receptors come from a man aged 18-30 years in good health. Each CDR3 is given with its conserved first and last residue. D genes are given only for firm matches. Clone size is not always given. Where it is, it says once, few, many or a class for expanded clones.

V: TRBV5-1; J: TRBJ1-2; D: TRBD1; size: -; CDR3: CASSLVGNRDSLSYTF; DNA: TGCGCCAGCAGCTTGGTGGGGAACCGGGACAGCTTATCCTACACCTTC
V: TRBV20-1; J: TRBJ2-7; D: TRBD1; size: -; CDR3: CSASRDSANERYF; DNA: TGCAGTGCTAGCCGGGACAGCGCTAATGAGCGGTACTTC
V: TRBV4-2; J: TRBJ2-3; D: -; size: few; CDR3: CASSLLEVASDTQYF; DNA: TGTGCCAGCAGCCTCCTCGAGGTAGCTTCAGATACGCAGTATTTT
V: TRBV29-1; J: TRBJ1-2; D: -; size: few; CDR3: CSVEGGTRANYGYTF; DNA: TGCAGCGTTGAAGGGGGGACTCGAGCTAACTATGGCTACACCTTC
V: TRBV7-2; J: TRBJ2-5; D: -; size: few; CDR3: CASSLVGGQNQETQYF; DNA: TGTGCCAGCAGCTTAGTAGGGGGGCAGAACCAAGAGACCCAGTACTTC
V: TRBV20-1; J: TRBJ1-2; D: -; size: -; CDR3: CSVLWTDSTAYGYTF; DNA: TGCAGTGTTCTTTGGACAGACTCTACCGCCTATGGCTACACCTTC
V: TRBV12-3/TRBV12-4; J: TRBJ1-6; D: TRBD1; size: few; CDR3: CASSLTGGFGSPLHF; DNA: TGTGCCAGCAGTCTTACAGGGGGCTTCGGTTCACCCCTCCACTTT
V: TRBV4-3; J: TRBJ1-2; D: -; size: -; CDR3: CASSQDGWGQRYGYTF; DNA: TGCGCCAGCAGCCAAGATGGCTGGGGGCAAAGGTATGGCTACACCTTC
V: TRBV4-1; J: TRBJ1-1; D: TRBD1; size: few; CDR3: CASSQGTGEGTEAFF; DNA: TGCGCCAGCAGCCAAGGTACAGGGGAAGGAACTGAAGCTTTCTTT
V: TRBV7-2; J: TRBJ2-2; D: TRBD2; size: -; CDR3: CASSLGLAGGPGELFF; DNA: TGTGCCAGCAGCTTAGGACTAGCGGGGGGGCCCGGGGAGCTGTTTTTT
V: TRBV12-3/TRBV12-4; J: TRBJ2-2; D: -; size: -; CDR3: CASSLRDPNTGELFF; DNA: TGTGCCAGCAGTTTGAGGGACCCTAACACCGGGGAGCTGTTTTTT
V: TRBV10-3; J: TRBJ1-2; D: -; size: -; CDR3: CAISVDSPDHYGYTF; DNA: TGTGCCATCAGTGTTGACAGCCCGGACCACTATGGCTACACCTTC
V: TRBV3-1; J: TRBJ1-2; D: -; size: -; CDR3: CASSQEDHYGYTF; DNA: TGTGCCAGCAGCCAAGAAGATCACTATGGCTACACCTTC
V: TRBV7-9; J: TRBJ1-4; D: -; size: few; CDR3: CASSSDGDNEKLFF; DNA: TGTGCCAGCAGCTCGGACGGGGATAATGAAAAACTGTTTTTT
V: TRBV7-9; J: TRBJ1-4; D: TRBD1; size: few; CDR3: CASSGRDRESEKLFF; DNA: TGTGCCAGCAGCGGACGGGACAGGGAATCTGAAAAACTGTTTTTT
V: TRBV28; J: TRBJ2-5; D: -; size: many; CDR3: CASSWGQETQYF; DNA: TGTGCCAGCAGTTGGGGCCAAGAGACCCAGTACTTC
V: TRBV11-2; J: TRBJ2-5; D: TRBD2; size: -; CDR3: CASSLGGAGAQYF; DNA: TGTGCCAGCAGCTTAGGAGGGGCGGGGGCCCAGTACTTC
V: TRBV21-1; J: TRBJ2-4; D: -; size: -; CDR3: CASIKVWDLAKNIQYF; DNA: TGTGCCAGCATCAAGGTTTGGGACCTAGCCAAAAACATTCAGTACTTC
V: TRBV5-1; J: TRBJ1-2; D: -; size: -; CDR3: CASSLEGVGHTF; DNA: TGCGCCAGCAGCTTGGAAGGGGTTGGCCACACCTTC
V: TRBV2; J: TRBJ1-2; D: -; size: -; CDR3: CASSEYLGESNYGYTF; DNA: TGTGCCAGCAGTGAATATTTGGGCGAATCTAACTATGGCTACACCTTC